The 21 T cell receptor beta chains reported below all come from one sample, sequenced in a study of blood T cell repertoires in COVID-19. Here immunoSEQ multiplex PCR was the method, and the copy in TCRdb shows in-frame clones only, minus some. The data hold around 250,000 clones, with roughly 79% observed a single time. Sequenced material: peripheral blood. All receptors derive from a woman aged 80 or older with acute or convalescent COVID-19.

The chain is built from TRBV7-2 and TRBJ2-1; 7 bases line up with TRBD2. Germline CDR1 reads SGHTA; CDR2 reads FQGNSA. Trimming cost V 2 bases and J 5 bases; bases outside gene matches: 6. This CDR3 has 15 residues. The CDR3 bases are TGTGCCAGCAGCTTAATGTCTAGCGGAAACAATGAGCAGTTCTTC. This codes for CASSLMSSGNNEQFF.

Only one count was recorded for this clone. V gene TRBV5-4 combines with J gene TRBJ2-1, with TRBD2 matching 15 bases. The CDR3 contains 18 residues. Germline assignment: CDR1 SGHNT and CDR2 YYREEE (reference sequence). Trimming took 2 bases from V and 7 from J; bases not matched to a gene: 10. CDR3 amino acids: CASSFGLAGGPRHNEQFF. CDR3 in DNA: TGTGCCAGCAGCTTCGGACTAGCGGGGGGGCCGAGACATAATGAGCAGTTCTTC.

This chain joins TRBV21-1 and TRBJ1-5; the table names TRBD1, a call not compared with the DNA. TRBV21-1 is flagged as a pseudogene. The CDR3 covers 16 residues. DNA of the CDR3: TGTGCCAGCAGTAGAGACTCTACAGGTGACAATCAGCCCCAGCATTTT. Protein product: CASSRDSTGDNQPQHF.

This clone was counted once. The gene calls are TRBV7-3 and TRBJ2-1; TRBD1 matches at 8 bases. The CDR3 is 15 amino acids. CDR1 is SGHTA and CDR2 is FQGTGA in the germline V gene. V shed 5 bases and J 4 bases; nucleotides not matched to a gene: 7. The CDR3 region has the DNA TGTGCCAGCAGCACCGGGACAGGAAATTACAATGAGCAGTTCTTC. The encoded protein is CASSTGTGNYNEQFF. The full variable domain, its missing parts supplied by reference TRBV7-3 and TRBJ2-1, is GAGVSQTPSNKVTEKGKYVELRCDPISGHTALYWYRQSLGQGPEFLIYFQGTGAADDSGLPNDRFFAVRPEGSVSTLKIQRTERGDSAVYLCASSTGTGNYNEQFFGPGTRLTVL.

CDR3 protein: CASSQERGMRGETQYF. The CDR3 DNA follows: TGCGCCAGCAGCCAAGAACGAGGAATGCGGGGGGAGACCCAGTACTTC. This chain joins TRBV4-3 and TRBJ2-5; 7 bases align to TRBD2. Germline trimming cut 0 bases from V and 5 bases from J; bases unmatched to any gene: 9. Germline V gene lookup returns CDR1 LGHNA and CDR2 YSLEER. This CDR3 contains 16 residues.

The table lists this clone with a count of one. The rearrangement joins TRBV7-6 to TRBJ1-2, with D perhaps matching TRBD1 (5 bases). Trimming shortened V by 3 bases and J by 6 bases, and 11 bases separated the two germline ends. Germline CDR1 and CDR2: SGHVS and FNYEAQ. The CDR3 is made up of 13 amino acids. CDR3 amino acids: CASSLQGADGYTF. The CDR3 DNA sequence: TGTGCCAGCAGCTTGCAGGGCGCTGATGGCTACACCTTC. Filled out from reference TRBV7-6 and TRBJ1-2, the complete variable domain reads GAGVSQSPRYKVTKRGQDVALRCDPISGHVSLYWYRQALGQGPEFLTYFNYEAQQDKSGLPNDRFSAERPEGSISTLTIQRTEQRDSAMYRCASSLQGADGYTFGSGTRLTVV.

This chain joins TRBV18 and TRBJ1-5; D ambiguous. Germline CDR1 and CDR2: KGHSH and LQKENI. This CDR3 is built from 14 residues. The ends were cut back, 2 bases at V and 3 bases at J, with 8 bases in the middle. CDR3 sequence reads: CASSPGQNNQPQHF. The CDR3 bases are TGTGCCAGCTCACCAGGGCAGAACAATCAGCCCCAGCATTTT.

The gene calls are TRBV15 and TRBJ1-1, with D unresolved. The germline V gene encodes CDR1 LNHNV and CDR2 YYDKDF (reference sequence). The ends were cut back, 3 bases at V and 6 bases at J, with 11 bases in the middle. There are 13 residues in the CDR3. CDR3 coding DNA: TGTGCCACCAGCAGGACAAGCGGGGCTGAAGCTTTCTTT. It specifies CATSRTSGAEAFF.

The chain is built from TRBV18 and TRBJ2-1; a weak D match, TRBD1 (5 bases). Germline V lookup: CDR1 KGHSH, CDR2 LQKENI. V was clipped by 7 bases and J by 3 bases, with 16 bases between them. This CDR3 spans 15 amino acids. The CDR3 sequence: CASFLTEAGYNEQFF. CDR3 coding DNA: TGTGCCAGCTTCCTGACAGAGGCCGGCTACAATGAGCAGTTCTTC.

V is TRBV7-9 and J is TRBJ1-5, with 8 bases lining up with TRBD1. Germline V CDR1 and CDR2: SEHNR, FQNEAQ (reference sequence). The V gene end was trimmed by 0 bases and the J gene end by 0 bases; junction bases not matched to a gene: 4. CDR3 length: 17 amino acids. The DNA of the CDR3 is TGTGCCAGCAGCTTAGCTGCAGGGGGCGGTAGCAATCAGCCCCAGCATTTT. It translates to CASSLAAGGGSNQPQHF.

The chain has TRBV7-2 and TRBJ2-7, with TRBD2 matching over 13 bases. The germline CDR1 and CDR2 sequences are SGHTA and FQGNSA. The junction had 8 bases not matched to a gene; V was cut back by 5 bases and J by 4 bases. This CDR3 contains 16 residues. CDR3: CASSKGLAGVAYEQYF. The CDR3 coding sequence is TGTGCCAGCAGCAAAGGACTAGCGGGAGTCGCATACGAGCAGTACTTC.

This clone was found once. The rearrangement links TRBV9 to TRBJ1-1, with a tentative D call TRBD1 (5 bases). CDR1 and CDR2 (germline): SGDLS, YYNGEE. The CDR3 length is 14 residues. With 0 bases removed from V and 3 bases from J, the gap between germline ends came to 9 bases. CDR3 nucleotide sequence: TGTGCCAGCAGCGTAGGACAGTGGGACACTGAAGCTTTCTTT. Its translation: CASSVGQWDTEAFF. Full variable domain (rest looked up from reference TRBV9 and TRBJ1-1): DSGVTQTPKHLITATGQRVTLRCSPRSGDLSVYWYQQSLDQGLQFLIQYYNGEERAKGNILERFSAQQFPDLHSELNLSSLELGDSALYFCASSVGQWDTEAFFGQGTRLTVV.

The chain has TRBV14 and TRBJ2-5; 9 bases map to TRBD2. The CDR3 contains 15 residues. Losses at the gene ends were 1 base for V and 5 bases for J; bases not matched to a gene: 5. CDR1 is SGHDN, CDR2 FVKESK, per germline. CDR3 nucleotides: TGTGCCAGCAGCCAAGTGACTAGCGGATGGGAGACCCAGTACTTC. Amino acid sequence: CASSQVTSGWETQYF.

In DNA, the CDR3 is TGTGCCAGCAGCTTAACCGGGTCTGGAAACACCATATATTTT. Translated: CASSLTGSGNTIYF. The chain recombines TRBV7-3 with TRBJ1-3; D unclear. Looked up from germline, CDR1 is SGHTA and CDR2 is FQGTGA. V dropped 0 bases and J dropped 1 base, with 4 bases sitting between them. CDR3 length: 14 amino acids.

The chain recombines TRBV7-6 with TRBJ2-3; perhaps TRBD1 as D (6 bases). The CDR3 loop spans 15 amino acids. CDR1 SGHVS and CDR2 FNYEAQ come from the germline V gene. The germline V and J ends were trimmed by 5 bases and 2 bases, with 14 bases remaining between them. The DNA of the CDR3 is TGTGCCAGCAGCCATCGGACAGACTACACAGATACGCAGTATTTT. Protein sequence: CASSHRTDYTDTQYF. Looking up the rest from reference TRBV7-6 and TRBJ2-3 gives the full variable domain: GAGVSQSPRYKVTKRGQDVALRCDPISGHVSLYWYRQALGQGPEFLTYFNYEAQQDKSGLPNDRFSAERPEGSISTLTIQRTEQRDSAMYRCASSHRTDYTDTQYFGPGTRLTVL.

The chain couples TRBV5-4 to TRBJ2-7; TRBD2 matches at 10 bases. CDR1 SGHNT and CDR2 YYREEE come from the germline V gene (reference sequence). With 2 bases clipped from V and 0 bases from J, the junction kept 5 bases outside the gene matches. The CDR3 has 16 residues. CDR3 bases: TGTGCCAGCAGCTTCGGAGCGGGGGGGGACTCCTACGAGCAGTACTTC. This codes for CASSFGAGGDSYEQYF.

The chain employs TRBV6-5 and TRBJ1-5; TRBD1 matches at 9 bases. The CDR3 is made up of 14 amino acids. V dropped 6 bases and J dropped 6; count of bases not matched to a gene: 6. Germline-derived CDR1 and CDR2 are MNHEY and SVGAGI. CDR3 region: CASRSQGARQPQHF. The DNA for the CDR3 is TGTGCCAGCAGGTCACAGGGGGCGCGTCAGCCCCAGCATTTT.

The chain employs TRBV5-5 and TRBJ1-4, with TRBD1 identical over 9 bases. The J segment lost 2 bases and the V segment lost 2 bases, leaving 4 bases of the junction unmatched. The length of the CDR3 is 16 residues. Per germline, CDR1 SGHKS and CDR2 YYEKEE (reference sequence). CDR3 in amino acids: CASSLLGTGTNEKLFF. For the CDR3, the DNA is TGTGCCAGCAGCTTACTCGGGACAGGGACTAATGAAAAACTGTTTTTT. The full variable domain, its missing parts supplied by reference TRBV5-5 and TRBJ1-4, is DAGVTQSPTHLIKTRGQQVTLRCSPISGHKSVSWYQQVLGQGPQFIFQYYEKEERGRGNFPDRFSARQFPNYSSELNVNALLLGDSALYLCASSLLGTGTNEKLFFGSGTQLSVL.

A few counts support this clone. CDR3 residues: CASSLSRTGTGELFF. The CDR3 DNA follows: TGTGCCAGCAGCTTATCCCGGACAGGGACCGGGGAGCTGTTTTTT. The genes are TRBV7-2 and TRBJ2-2; 8 nucleotides match TRBD1. The trim removed 2 bases at V and 5 bases at J, leaving 4 bases unmatched. Germline V gene lookup returns CDR1 SGHTA and CDR2 FQGNSA. The CDR3 totals 15 residues.

The chain joins TRBV5-1 to TRBJ2-2, with D unresolved. Trimming shortened V by 0 bases and J by 4 bases, and 7 bases separated the two germline ends. Germline CDR1 and CDR2: SGHRS and YFSETQ. The CDR3 has 14 amino acids. The CDR3 nucleotides read TGCGCCAGCAGCTTGGGGTCGAGCACCGGGGAGCTGTTTTTT. It yields the protein CASSLGSSTGELFF.

The rearrangement uses TRBV12-3 or TRBV12-4 and TRBJ2-1; tentative D call: TRBD2 (6 bases). V lost 0 bases, J lost 8 bases, and 8 bases lay in between. The CDR3 contains 13 residues. CDR3 in amino acids: CASSLAEGYEQFF. CDR3 nucleotide sequence: TGTGCCAGCAGTTTAGCGGAGGGTTATGAGCAGTTCTTC.